Reported below is one T cell receptor beta chain. The antigen is unknown. 5'RACE primed from the constant segment yielded TCR alpha and TCR beta cDNA libraries bearing sample barcodes and UMIs. Each CDR3 protein gets one entry after TCRdb re-called the 5' RACE reads with MiXCR. There are hundreds of thousands of distinct CDR3 sequences in the sample; 15% to 20% occur only once, and under 25% lies in the top ten. This entry comes from a study of T-cell memory formation after mild COVID-19. Study-wide background: TCR clusters were mostly confined to one donor each.

Findings of the study overall: Later expanders leaned CD4+, whereas day 15 to 85 contracting clones were balanced CD4/CD8.

Germline V lookup: CDR1 SQVTM, CDR2 ANQGSEA. V gave up 2 bases and J gave up 0 bases, with 22 bases separating them. The CDR3 has 18 amino acids. This TCR derives from a man younger than 30 who had mild COVID-19 (a few samples of this study predate the infection). Cell type and time point are not known. This rearrangement joins TRBV29-1 to TRBJ1-1; D not certain. Material for sequencing was PBMCs or a T cell subset sorted from them (not recorded which). CDR3 in DNA: TGCAGCGTTGAATTACCGGGTGTAGTAAAGAGGATGAACACTGAAGCTTTCTTT. Encoded protein: CSVELPGVVKRMNTEAFF.